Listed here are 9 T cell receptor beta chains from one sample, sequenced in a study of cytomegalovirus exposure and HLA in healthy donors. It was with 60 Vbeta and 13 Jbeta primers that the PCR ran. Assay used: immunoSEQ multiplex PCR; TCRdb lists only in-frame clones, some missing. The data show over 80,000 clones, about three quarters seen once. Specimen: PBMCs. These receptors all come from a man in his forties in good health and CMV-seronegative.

The CDR3 sequence is CASAQGAGDEKLFF. CDR3 bases: TGCGCCAGCGCACAGGGGGCAGGGGATGAAAAACTGTTTTTT. The chain links TRBV5-1 to TRBJ1-4, with TRBD1 matching 9 bases. Germline-derived CDR1 and CDR2 are SGHRS and YFSETQ. The CDR3 consists of 14 residues. V dropped 7 bases and J dropped 6; count of bases not matched to a gene: 7. Looking up the rest from reference TRBV5-1 and TRBJ1-4 gives the full variable domain: KAGVTQTPRYLIKTRGQQVTLSCSPISGHRSVSWYQQTPGQGLQFLFEYFSETQRNKGNFPGRFSGRQFSNSRSEMNVSTLELGDSALYLCASAQGAGDEKLFFGSGTQLSVL.

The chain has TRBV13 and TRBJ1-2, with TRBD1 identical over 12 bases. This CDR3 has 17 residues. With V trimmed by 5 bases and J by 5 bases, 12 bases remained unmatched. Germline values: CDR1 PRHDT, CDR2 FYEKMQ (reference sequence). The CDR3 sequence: CASSEGGTGGLPYGYTF. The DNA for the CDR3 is TGTGCCAGCAGCGAAGGGGGGACAGGGGGCCTCCCGTATGGCTACACCTTC.

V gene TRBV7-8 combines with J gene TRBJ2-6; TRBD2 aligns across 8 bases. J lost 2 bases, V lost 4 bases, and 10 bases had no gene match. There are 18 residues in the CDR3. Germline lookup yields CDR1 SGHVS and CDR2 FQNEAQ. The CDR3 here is CASSSLLAGAAGANVLTF. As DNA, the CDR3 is TGTGCCAGCAGCTCCCTGCTAGCGGGCGCGGCTGGGGCCAACGTCCTGACTTTC. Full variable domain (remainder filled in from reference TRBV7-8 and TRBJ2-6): GAGVSQSPRYKVAKRGQDVALRCDPISGHVSLFWYQQALGQGPEFLTYFQNEAQLDKSGLPSDRFFAERPEGSVSTLKIQRTQQEDSAVYLCASSSLLAGAAGANVLTFGAGSRLTVL.

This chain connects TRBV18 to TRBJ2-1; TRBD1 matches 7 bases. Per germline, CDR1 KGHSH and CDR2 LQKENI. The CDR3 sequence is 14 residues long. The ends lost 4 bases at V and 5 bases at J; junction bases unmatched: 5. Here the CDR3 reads CASSRTGRDNEQFF. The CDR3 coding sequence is TGTGCCAGCTCACGGACAGGTCGGGACAATGAGCAGTTCTTC. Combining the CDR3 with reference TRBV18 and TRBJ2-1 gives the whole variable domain NAGVMQNPRHLVRRRGQEARLRCSPMKGHSHVYWYRQLPEEGLKFMVYLQKENIIDESGMPKERFSAEFPKEGPSILRIQQVVRGDSAAYFCASSRTGRDNEQFFGPGTRLTVL.

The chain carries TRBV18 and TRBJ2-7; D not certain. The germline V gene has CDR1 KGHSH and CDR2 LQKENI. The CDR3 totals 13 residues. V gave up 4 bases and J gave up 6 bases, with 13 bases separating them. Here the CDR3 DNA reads TGTGCCAGCTCACTAACCCGGTGGGCCGAGCAGTACTTC. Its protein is CASSLTRWAEQYF.

The CDR3 DNA reads as TGTGCCAGCAGCTCAAGTTCCGACAGCTCCTACGAGCAGTACTTC. It is translated as CASSSSSDSSYEQYF. The genes are TRBV11-2 and TRBJ2-7; D is perhaps TRBD1 (5 bases). CDR3 length: 15 residues. CDR1 is SGHAT, CDR2 FQNNGV, per germline. Trimming shortened V by 4 bases and J by 0 bases, and 13 bases separated the two germline ends.

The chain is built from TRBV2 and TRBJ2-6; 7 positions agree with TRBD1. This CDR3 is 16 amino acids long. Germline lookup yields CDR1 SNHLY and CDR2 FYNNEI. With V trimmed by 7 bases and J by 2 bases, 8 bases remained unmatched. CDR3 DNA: TGTGCCAGCACTCGTAACAGGGGTGCTGGGGCCAACGTCCTGACTTTC. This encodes CASTRNRGAGANVLTF.

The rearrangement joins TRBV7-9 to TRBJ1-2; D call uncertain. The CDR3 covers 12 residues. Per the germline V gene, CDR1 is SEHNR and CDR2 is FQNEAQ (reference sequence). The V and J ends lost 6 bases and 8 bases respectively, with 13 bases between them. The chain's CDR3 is CASSSTLEGYTF. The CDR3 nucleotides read TGTGCCAGCAGTTCTACCTTGGAGGGCTACACCTTC.

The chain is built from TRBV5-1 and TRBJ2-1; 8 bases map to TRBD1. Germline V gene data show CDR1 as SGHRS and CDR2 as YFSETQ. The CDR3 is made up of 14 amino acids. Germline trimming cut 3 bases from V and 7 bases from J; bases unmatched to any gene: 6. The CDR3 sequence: CASSSQGASNEQFF. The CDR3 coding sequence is TGCGCCAGCAGCTCGCAGGGGGCTTCAAATGAGCAGTTCTTC.